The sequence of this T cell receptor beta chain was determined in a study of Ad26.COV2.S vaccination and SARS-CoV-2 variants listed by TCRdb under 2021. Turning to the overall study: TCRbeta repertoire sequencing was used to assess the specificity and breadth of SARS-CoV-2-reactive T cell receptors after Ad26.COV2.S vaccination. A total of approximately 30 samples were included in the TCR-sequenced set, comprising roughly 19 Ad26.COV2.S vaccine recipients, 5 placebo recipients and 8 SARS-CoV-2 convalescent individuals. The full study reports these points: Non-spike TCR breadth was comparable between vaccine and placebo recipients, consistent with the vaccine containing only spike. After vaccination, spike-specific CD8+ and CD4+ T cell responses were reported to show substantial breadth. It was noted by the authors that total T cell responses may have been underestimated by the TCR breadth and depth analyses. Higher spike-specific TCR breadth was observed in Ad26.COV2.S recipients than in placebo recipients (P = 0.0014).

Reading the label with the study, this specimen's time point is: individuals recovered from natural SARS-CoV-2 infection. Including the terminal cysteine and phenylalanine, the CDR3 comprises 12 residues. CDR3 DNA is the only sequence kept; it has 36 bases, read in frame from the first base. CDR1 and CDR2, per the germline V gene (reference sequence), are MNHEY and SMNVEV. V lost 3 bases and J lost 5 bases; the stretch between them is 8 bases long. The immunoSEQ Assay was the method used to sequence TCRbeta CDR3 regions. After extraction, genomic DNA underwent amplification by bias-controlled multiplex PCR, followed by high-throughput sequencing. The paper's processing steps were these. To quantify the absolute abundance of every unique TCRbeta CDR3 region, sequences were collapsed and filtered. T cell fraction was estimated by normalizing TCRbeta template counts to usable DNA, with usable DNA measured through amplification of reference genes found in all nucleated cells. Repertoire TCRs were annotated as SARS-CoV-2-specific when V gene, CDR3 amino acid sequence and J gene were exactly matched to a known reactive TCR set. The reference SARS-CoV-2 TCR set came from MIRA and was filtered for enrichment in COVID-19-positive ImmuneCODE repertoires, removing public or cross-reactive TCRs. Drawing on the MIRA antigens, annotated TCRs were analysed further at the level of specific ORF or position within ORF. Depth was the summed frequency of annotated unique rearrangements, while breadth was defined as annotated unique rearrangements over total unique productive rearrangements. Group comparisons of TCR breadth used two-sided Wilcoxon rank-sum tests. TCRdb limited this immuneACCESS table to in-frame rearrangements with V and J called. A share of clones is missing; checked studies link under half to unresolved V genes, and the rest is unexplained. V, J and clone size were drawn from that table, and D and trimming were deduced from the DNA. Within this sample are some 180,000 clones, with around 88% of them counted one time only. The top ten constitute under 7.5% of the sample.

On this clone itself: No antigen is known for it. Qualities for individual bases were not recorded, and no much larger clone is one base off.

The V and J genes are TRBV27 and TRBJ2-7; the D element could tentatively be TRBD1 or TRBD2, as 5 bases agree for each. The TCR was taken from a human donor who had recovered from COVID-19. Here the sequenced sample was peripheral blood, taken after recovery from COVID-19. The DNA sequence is TGTGCCAGCAGTTTTATGGGGGACGAGCAGTACTTC. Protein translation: CASSFMGDEQYF.